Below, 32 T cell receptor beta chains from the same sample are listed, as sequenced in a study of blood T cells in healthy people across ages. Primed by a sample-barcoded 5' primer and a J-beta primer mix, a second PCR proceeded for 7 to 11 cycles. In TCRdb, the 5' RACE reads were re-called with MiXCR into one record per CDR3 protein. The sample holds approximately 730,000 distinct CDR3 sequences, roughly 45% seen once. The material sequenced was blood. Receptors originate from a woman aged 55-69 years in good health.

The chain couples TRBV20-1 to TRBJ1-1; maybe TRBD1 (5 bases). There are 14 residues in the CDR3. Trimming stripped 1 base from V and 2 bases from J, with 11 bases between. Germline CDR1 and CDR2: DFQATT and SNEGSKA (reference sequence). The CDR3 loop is CSARVRGPNTEAFF. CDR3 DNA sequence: TGCAGTGCTAGAGTCCGGGGACCAAACACTGAAGCTTTCTTT.

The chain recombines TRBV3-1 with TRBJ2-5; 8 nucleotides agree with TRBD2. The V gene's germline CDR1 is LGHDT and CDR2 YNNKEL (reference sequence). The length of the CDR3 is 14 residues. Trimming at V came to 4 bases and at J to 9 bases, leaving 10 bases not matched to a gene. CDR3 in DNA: TGTGCCAGCAGCCCTAGCTCAGGACTAGCAGCCCAGTACTTC. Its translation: CASSPSSGLAAQYF.

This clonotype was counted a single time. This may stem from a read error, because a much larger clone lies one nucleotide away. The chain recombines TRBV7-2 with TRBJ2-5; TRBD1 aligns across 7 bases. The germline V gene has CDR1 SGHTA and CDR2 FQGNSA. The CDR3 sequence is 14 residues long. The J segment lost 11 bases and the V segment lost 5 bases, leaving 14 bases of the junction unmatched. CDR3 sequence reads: CASSNDRVGNEQYF. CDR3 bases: TGTGCCAGCAGCAACGACAGGGTAGGCAATGAGCAGTACTTC.

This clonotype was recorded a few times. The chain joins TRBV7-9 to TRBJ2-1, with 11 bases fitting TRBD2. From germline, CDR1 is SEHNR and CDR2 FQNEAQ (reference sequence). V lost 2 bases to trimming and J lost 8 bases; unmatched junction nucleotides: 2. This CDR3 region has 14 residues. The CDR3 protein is CASSLLAGGYEQFF. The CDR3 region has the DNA TGTGCCAGCAGCTTACTAGCGGGAGGTTATGAGCAGTTCTTC.

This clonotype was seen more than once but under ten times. DNA for the CDR3: TGTGCCAGCAGGGGGACAGGGGGCGTCTATGGCTACACCTTC. Encoded protein: CASRGTGGVYGYTF. The chain joins TRBV28 to TRBJ1-2; 12 bases are a match to TRBD1. Germline trimming cut 6 bases from V and 4 bases from J; bases unmatched to any gene: 3. Per germline, CDR1 MDHEN and CDR2 SYDVKM. The CDR3 sequence is 14 residues long.

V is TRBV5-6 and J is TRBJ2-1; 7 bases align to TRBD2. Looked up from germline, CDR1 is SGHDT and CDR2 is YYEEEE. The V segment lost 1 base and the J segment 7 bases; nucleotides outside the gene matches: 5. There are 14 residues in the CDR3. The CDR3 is CASSLLAAGNEQFF. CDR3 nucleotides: TGTGCCAGCAGCTTGTTGGCAGCGGGGAATGAGCAGTTCTTC.

CDR3 sequence reads: CASSLGGASGAYNEQYF. The DNA for the CDR3 is TGTGCCAGCAGCTTAGGGGGGGCTAGCGGGGCCTACAATGAGCAGTACTTC. The rearrangement joins TRBV7-2 to TRBJ2-7, with 9 positions matching TRBD2. The CDR3 extends over 17 amino acids. The V gene's germline CDR1 is SGHTA and CDR2 FQGNSA. The V segment lost 1 base and the J segment 7 bases; nucleotides outside the gene matches: 14.

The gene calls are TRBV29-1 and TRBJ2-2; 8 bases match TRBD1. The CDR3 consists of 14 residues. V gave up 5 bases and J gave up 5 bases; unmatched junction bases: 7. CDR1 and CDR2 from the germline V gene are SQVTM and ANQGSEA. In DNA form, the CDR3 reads TGCAGCGTTAAGGACAGGGATCCGACCGGGGAGCTGTTTTTT. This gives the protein CSVKDRDPTGELFF.

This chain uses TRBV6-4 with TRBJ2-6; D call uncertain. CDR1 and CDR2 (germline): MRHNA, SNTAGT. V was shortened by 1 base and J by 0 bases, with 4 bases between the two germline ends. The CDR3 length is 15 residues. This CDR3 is CASSDFGSGANVLTF. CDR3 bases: TGTGCCAGCAGTGACTTTGGCTCTGGGGCCAACGTCCTGACTTTC.

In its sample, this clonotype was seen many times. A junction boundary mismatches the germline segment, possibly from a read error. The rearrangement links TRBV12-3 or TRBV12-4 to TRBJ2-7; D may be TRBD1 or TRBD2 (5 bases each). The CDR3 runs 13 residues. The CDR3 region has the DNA TGCGCCAGCAGCCGGGACGGTTCCTACGAGCAGTACTTC. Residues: CASSRDGSYEQYF.

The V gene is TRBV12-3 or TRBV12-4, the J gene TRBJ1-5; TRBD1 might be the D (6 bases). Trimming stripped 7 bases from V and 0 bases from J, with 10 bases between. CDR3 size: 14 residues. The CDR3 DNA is TGTGCCAGCACCGGGACAACTAGCAATCAGCCCCAGCATTTT. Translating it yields CASTGTTSNQPQHF.

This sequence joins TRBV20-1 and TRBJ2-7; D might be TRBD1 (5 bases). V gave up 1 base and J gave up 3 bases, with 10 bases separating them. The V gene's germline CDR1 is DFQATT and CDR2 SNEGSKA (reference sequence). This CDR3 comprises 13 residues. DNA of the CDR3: TGCAGTGCTAGAGGCCCAGGGTACTACGAGCAGTACTTC. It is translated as CSARGPGYYEQYF.

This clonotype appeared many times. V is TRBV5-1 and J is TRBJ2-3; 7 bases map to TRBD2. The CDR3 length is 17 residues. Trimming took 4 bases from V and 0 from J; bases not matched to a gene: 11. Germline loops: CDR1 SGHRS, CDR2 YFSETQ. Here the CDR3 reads CASSPGAASGSTDTQYF. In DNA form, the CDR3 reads TGCGCCAGCAGCCCTGGGGCTGCTAGCGGTAGCACAGATACGCAGTATTTT.

This chain's CDR3 is CASSHGPSGRGYEQYF. CDR3 DNA sequence: TGCGCCAGCAGCCATGGACCTAGCGGGAGGGGATACGAGCAGTACTTC. This chain joins TRBV4-3 and TRBJ2-5; 12 positions match TRBD2. The closer fit of TRBJ2-7 to the DNA end suggests the J call may be wrong. Germline V gene sequence: CDR1 LGHNA, CDR2 YSLEER. This CDR3 has 16 amino acids.

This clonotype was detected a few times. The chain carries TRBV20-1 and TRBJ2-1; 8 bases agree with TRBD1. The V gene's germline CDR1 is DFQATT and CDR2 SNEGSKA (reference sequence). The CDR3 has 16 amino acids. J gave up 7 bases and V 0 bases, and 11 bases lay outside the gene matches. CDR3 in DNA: TGCAGTGCTAGAGACCCAGGGGGCGTTTTTATGAATGAGCAGTTCTTC. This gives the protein CSARDPGGVFMNEQFF.

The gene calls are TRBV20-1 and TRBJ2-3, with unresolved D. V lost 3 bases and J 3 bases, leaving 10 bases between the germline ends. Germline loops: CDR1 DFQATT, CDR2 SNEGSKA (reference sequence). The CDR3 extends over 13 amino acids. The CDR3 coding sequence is TGCAGTGCTAGGGGATGGGGAACAGATACGCAGTATTTT. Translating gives CSARGWGTDTQYF.

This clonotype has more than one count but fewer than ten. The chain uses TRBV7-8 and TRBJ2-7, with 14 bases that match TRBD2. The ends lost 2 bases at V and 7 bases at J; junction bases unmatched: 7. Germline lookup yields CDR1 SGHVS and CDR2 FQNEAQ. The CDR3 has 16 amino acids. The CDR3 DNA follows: TGTGCCAGCAGCTTAACGACTAGCGGGGGGGCGGGAGAGCAGTACTTC. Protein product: CASSLTTSGGAGEQYF.

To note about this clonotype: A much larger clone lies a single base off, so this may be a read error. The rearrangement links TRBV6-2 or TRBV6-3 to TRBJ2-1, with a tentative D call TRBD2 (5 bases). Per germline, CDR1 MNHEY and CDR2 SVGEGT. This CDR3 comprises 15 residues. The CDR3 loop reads CASSFSLEAYNGQFF. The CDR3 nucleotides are TGTGCCAGCAGCTTCAGCCTGGAGGCCTACAATGGGCAGTTCTTC.

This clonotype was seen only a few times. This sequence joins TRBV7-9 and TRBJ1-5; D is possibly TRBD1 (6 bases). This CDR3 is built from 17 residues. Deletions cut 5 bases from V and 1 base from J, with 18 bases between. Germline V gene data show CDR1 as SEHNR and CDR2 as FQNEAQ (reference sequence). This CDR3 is CASSLNLDSQSNQPQHF. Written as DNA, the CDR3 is TGTGCCAGCAGCCTTAACCTGGACAGCCAAAGCAATCAGCCCCAGCATTTT.

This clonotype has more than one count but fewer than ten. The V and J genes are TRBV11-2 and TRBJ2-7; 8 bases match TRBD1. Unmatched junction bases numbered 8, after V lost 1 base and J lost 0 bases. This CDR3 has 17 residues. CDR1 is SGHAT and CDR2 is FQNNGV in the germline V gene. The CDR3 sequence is CASSLGIFDRGSYEQYF. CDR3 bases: TGTGCCAGCAGCTTAGGAATATTCGACAGGGGCTCCTACGAGCAGTACTTC.

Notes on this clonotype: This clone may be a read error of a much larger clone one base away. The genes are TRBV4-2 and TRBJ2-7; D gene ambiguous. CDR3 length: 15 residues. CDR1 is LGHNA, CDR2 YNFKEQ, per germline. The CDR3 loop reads CASSQGQAKSYVQYF. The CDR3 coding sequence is TGTGCCAGCAGCCAAGGGCAGGCGAAGAGCTACGTGCAGTACTTC.

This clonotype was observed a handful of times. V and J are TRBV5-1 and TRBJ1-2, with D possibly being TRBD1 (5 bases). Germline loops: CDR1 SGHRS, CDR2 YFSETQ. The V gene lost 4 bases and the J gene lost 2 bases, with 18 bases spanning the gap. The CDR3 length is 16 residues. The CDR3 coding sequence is TGCGCCAGCAGCCCGGGGACCACAAGGACCAACTATGGCTACACCTTC. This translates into CASSPGTTRTNYGYTF.

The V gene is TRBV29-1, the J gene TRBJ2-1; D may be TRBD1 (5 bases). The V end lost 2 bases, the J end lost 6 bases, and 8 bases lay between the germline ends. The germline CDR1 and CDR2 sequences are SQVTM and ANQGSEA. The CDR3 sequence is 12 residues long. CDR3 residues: CSVERQFNEQFF. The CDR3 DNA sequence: TGCAGCGTTGAAAGACAGTTCAATGAGCAGTTCTTC.

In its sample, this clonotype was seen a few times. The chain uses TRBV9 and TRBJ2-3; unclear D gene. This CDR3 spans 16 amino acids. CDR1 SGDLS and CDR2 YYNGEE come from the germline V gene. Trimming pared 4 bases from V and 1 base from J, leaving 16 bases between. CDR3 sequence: CASSYGWTLGTDTQYF. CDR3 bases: TGTGCCAGCAGCTATGGATGGACGTTGGGCACAGATACGCAGTATTTT.

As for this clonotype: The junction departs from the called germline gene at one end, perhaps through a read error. The CDR3 loop reads CAGSPLTLEGYTF. DNA for the CDR3: TGTGCCGGCAGCCCACTAACGCTTGAGGGCTACACCTTC. J is TRBJ1-2 and V is TRBV9; no reliable D call. Germline V gives CDR1 SGDLS, CDR2 YYNGEE. This CDR3 is built from 13 residues.

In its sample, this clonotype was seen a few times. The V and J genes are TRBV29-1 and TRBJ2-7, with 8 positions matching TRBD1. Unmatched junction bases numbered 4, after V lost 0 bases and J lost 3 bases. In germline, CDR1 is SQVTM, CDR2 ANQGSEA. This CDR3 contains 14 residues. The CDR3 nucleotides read TGCAGCGTTGAAGATCCGGGACAGGTCTACGAGCAGTACTTC. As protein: CSVEDPGQVYEQYF.

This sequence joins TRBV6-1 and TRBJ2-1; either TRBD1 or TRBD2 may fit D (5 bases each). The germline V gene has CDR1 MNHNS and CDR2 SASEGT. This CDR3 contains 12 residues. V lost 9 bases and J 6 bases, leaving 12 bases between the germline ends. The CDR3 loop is CASDWGSNEQFF. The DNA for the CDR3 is TGTGCCAGTGACTGGGGGTCCAATGAGCAGTTCTTC.

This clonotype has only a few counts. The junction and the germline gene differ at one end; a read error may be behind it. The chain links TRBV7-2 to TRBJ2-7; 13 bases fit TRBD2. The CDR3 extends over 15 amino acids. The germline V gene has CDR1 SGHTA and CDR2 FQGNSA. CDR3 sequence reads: CASSLTSGGPDDQYF. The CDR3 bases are TGTGCCAGCAGCTTGACTAGCGGGGGGCCGGACGACCAGTACTTC. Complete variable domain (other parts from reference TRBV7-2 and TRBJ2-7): GAGVSQSPSNKVTEKGKDVELRCDPISGHTALYWYRQSLGQGLEFLIYFQGNSAPDKSGLPSDRFSAERTGGSVSTLTIQRTQQEDSAVYLCASSLTSGGPDDQYFGPGTRLTVT.

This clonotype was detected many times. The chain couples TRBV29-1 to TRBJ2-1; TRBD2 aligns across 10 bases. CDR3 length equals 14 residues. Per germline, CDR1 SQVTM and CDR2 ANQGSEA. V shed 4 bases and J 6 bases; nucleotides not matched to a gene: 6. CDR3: CSVGVLAGTNEQFF. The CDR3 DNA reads TGCAGCGTTGGAGTACTAGCGGGAACCAATGAGCAGTTCTTC.

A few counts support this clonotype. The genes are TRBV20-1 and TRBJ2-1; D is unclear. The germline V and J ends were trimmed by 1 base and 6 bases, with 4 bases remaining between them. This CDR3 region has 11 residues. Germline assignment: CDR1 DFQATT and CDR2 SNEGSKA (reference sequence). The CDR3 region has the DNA TGCAGTGCTAGAGTCTTCAATGAGCAGTTCTTC. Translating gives CSARVFNEQFF.

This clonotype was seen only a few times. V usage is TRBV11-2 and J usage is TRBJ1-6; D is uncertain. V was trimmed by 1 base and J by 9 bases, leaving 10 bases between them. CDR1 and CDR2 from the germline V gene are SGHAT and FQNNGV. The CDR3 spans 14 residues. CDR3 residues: CASSLGGLASPLHF. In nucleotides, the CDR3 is TGTGCCAGCAGCTTAGGAGGGTTGGCTTCACCCCTCCACTTT.

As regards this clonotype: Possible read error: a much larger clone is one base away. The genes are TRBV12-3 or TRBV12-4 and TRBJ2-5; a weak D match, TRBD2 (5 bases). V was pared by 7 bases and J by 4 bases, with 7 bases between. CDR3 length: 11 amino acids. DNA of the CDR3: TGTGCCAGCACCGCGGGAGAGACCCAGTACTTC. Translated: CASTAGETQYF.